The sequence of this T cell receptor (beta chain) was determined in a study of cytomegalovirus exposure and HLA in healthy donors. Study-level results: TCR beta V- and J-gene trimming, according to a later analysis, was linked to a missense DCLRE1C variant.

This clone was seen a handful of times. Its cognate antigen is unknown. Researchers ran the PCR with 60 Vbeta and 13 Jbeta primers. Here immunoSEQ multiplex PCR was the method, and the copy in TCRdb shows in-frame clones only, minus some. There are some 180,000 clones in the sample; approximately 77% occur only once, and roughly 3.6% lies in the top ten. This CDR3 is built from 13 residues. CDR1 SEHNR and CDR2 FQNEAQ come from the germline V gene (reference sequence). The ends were cut back, 6 bases at V and 3 bases at J, with 11 bases in the middle. Sequenced: PBMCs. The genes are TRBV7-9 and TRBJ1-2, with D maybe TRBD1 (5 bases). This sequence was found in a man aged 40-49 years in good health and CMV-seropositive. CDR3 loop: CASSRVRDYGYTF. In nucleotides, the CDR3 is TGTGCCAGCAGTCGGGTCAGGGACTATGGCTACACCTTC.